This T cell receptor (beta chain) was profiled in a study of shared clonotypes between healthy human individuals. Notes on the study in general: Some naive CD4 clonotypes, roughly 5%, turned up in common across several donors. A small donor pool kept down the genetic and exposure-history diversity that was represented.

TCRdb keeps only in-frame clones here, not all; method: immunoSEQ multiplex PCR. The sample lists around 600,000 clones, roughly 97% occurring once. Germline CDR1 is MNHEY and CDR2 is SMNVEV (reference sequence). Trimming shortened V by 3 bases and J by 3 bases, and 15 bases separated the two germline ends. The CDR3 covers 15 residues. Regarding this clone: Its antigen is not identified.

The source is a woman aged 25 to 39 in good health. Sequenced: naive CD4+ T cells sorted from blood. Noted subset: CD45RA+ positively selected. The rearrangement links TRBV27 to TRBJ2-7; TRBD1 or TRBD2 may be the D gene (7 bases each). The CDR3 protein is CASSFKTGRVYEQYF. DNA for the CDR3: TGTGCCAGCAGTTTTAAGACAGGGAGGGTCTACGAGCAGTACTTC.